This T cell receptor beta chain appears in the sequencing data of a study of cytomegalovirus exposure and HLA in healthy donors. Findings and limits, study-wide: Later analysis identified a missense DCLRE1C variant that was linked to TCR beta V- and J-gene trimming. The authors considered a cluster of highly shared sequence variants likely to be a sequencing artifact. TCR association rates varied by HLA locus in a later analysis, with DRB1 highest and HLA-C lowest.

CDR1 ENHRY and CDR2 SYGVKD come from the germline V gene. With 5 bases clipped from V and 9 bases from J, the junction kept 12 bases outside the gene matches. CDR3 length: 15 amino acids. Use of 60 Vbeta and 13 Jbeta primers characterized the PCR. Generated by immunoSEQ multiplex PCR, the TCRdb table keeps only in-frame clones and is missing some. The sample lists about 130,000 clones, approximately 8.9% occurring once. A remark on this clone: Its cognate antigen is unknown.

The receptor was isolated from a woman aged 40 to 50 in good health and CMV-seropositive. The sample comprised PBMCs. V gene TRBV10-3 combines with J gene TRBJ2-3; 9 bases line up with TRBD1. CDR3 DNA sequence: TGTGCCATCAGTACCGGGACAGGGCCCAGGAGCACGCAGTATTTT. The encoded protein is CAISTGTGPRSTQYF.